A selection of T cell receptor beta chains follows, all from one sample in a study of blood T cell repertoires in COVID-19. TCRdb's copy holds only in-frame clones and misses some; the assay was immunoSEQ multiplex PCR. The sample lists a few hundred thousand clones; 65% to 90% were seen once. Sequencing was carried out using PBMCs or T cells enriched from blood (not recorded which). These receptor sequences come from a middle-aged woman with acute COVID-19. Each CDR3 is given with its conserved first and last residue. The order of the fields is clone size, J gene, V gene, D gene, CDR3 DNA, CDR3 protein. A D gene is named only where the DNA matches it firmly. Not all rows give a size; the values are once, few, many and, for expanded clones, a class.

>-|TRBJ1-1|TRBV6-5|TRBD1
TGTGCCACCAGCGACAGGGGAAATTTAAACACTGAAGCTTTCTTT
CATSDRGNLNTEAFF
>-|TRBJ2-7|TRBV12-3/TRBV12-4|-
TGTGCCAGCAGGAGAAGAAACTACGAGCAGTACTTC
CASRRRNYEQYF
>-|TRBJ1-3|TRBV5-1|TRBD1
TGCGCCAGCAGCTTGGGGGGGACAGGGTCTGGAAACACCATATATTTT
CASSLGGTGSGNTIYF
>-|TRBJ1-1|TRBV7-9|TRBD1
TGTGCCAGCAGCTACCGGGACAGGAACACTGAAGCTTTCTTT
CASSYRDRNTEAFF
>-|TRBJ2-3|TRBV7-3|TRBD1
TGTGCCAGCAGCTCCGGACAGGGTAGCACAGATACGCAGTATTTT
CASSSGQGSTDTQYF
>few|TRBJ2-7|TRBV18|TRBD1
TGTGCCAGCTCACCACCTACGGGACAGGGAGCCTACGAGCAGTACTTC
CASSPPTGQGAYEQYF
>few|TRBJ1-3|TRBV4-3|-
TGCGCCAGCAGCCAAGAAGGTGAGGGGGTAACTGGAAACACCATATATTTT
CASSQEGEGVTGNTIYF
>-|TRBJ1-5|TRBV28|-
TGTGCCAGCAGTTTCCGTTCGTTAAGGGTACTGACGAGGGACAATCAGCCCCAGCATTTT
CASSFRSLRVLTRDNQPQHF
>few|TRBJ1-2|TRBV5-4|-
TGTGCCAGCAGCCTCGGGAGACCGGGGGTGGGGGGTGGCTACACCTTC
CASSLGRPGVGGGYTF
>once|TRBJ2-1|TRBV4-2|TRBD1
TGTGCCAGCAGCCAAGTAAGGACAGGGGGCGAGAATGAGCAGTTCTTC
CASSQVRTGGENEQFF
>-|TRBJ2-2|TRBV12-5|TRBD1
TGTGCTAGTGGTTTTGGACAGGGGGCGCTCACCGGGGAGCTGTTTTTT
CASGFGQGALTGELFF
>-|TRBJ1-2|TRBV18|TRBD1
TGTGCCAGCCCGAGGGGACAGAGTGGGATTGGCTACACCTTC
CASPRGQSGIGYTF
>-|TRBJ1-3|TRBV19|-
TGTGCCAGTCAATACAGCTCTGGAAACACCATATATTTT
CASQYSSGNTIYF
>-|TRBJ2-7|TRBV4-3|-
TGCGCCAGCAGCCGTCGCCTCGGGGGCTCCTACGAGCAGTACTTC
CASSRRLGGSYEQYF
>-|TRBJ2-5|TRBV4-2|TRBD2
TGTGCCAGCAGCCAAAGGCGGGGGGAAGAGACCCAGTACTTC
CASSQRRGEETQYF
>-|TRBJ2-1|TRBV7-2|TRBD2
TGTGCCAGCAGCTTAGATAGCGGGGGCCCCTACAATGAGCAGTTCTTC
CASSLDSGGPYNEQFF
>-|TRBJ2-5|TRBV23-1|-
TGCGCCAGCAGTCATAGGGTAAGGAGGCAAGAGACCCAGTACTTC
CASSHRVRRQETQYF
>-|TRBJ1-1|TRBV28|-
TGTGCCAGCAGTTCCCTGGCCAGCGAGACTGAAGCTTTCTTT
CASSSLASETEAFF
>few|TRBJ1-5|TRBV2|TRBD1
TGTGCCAGCAGTGAAAGCCCAGGGGGAGTCAATCAGCCCCAGCATTTT
CASSESPGGVNQPQHF
>-|TRBJ2-5|TRBV5-1|TRBD2
TGCGCCAGCAGCTCAGGACTAGCGGGAATTGCGGGGGAGACCCAGTACTTC
CASSSGLAGIAGETQYF
>-|TRBJ2-3|TRBV10-3|-
TGTGCCATCAGGGTCTATACAGATACGCAGTATTTT
CAIRVYTDTQYF
>-|TRBJ1-2|TRBV7-9|-
TGTGCCAGCAGCTCCGCCGGACAGACAACTAACTATGGCTACACCTTC
CASSSAGQTTNYGYTF
>-|TRBJ2-6|TRBV3-1/TRBV3-2|-
TGTGCCAGCAGCCAAGATTGGACAGTTCAAGGTTCTGGGGCCAACGTCCTGACTTTC
CASSQDWTVQGSGANVLTF
>-|TRBJ2-1|TRBV9|TRBD2
TGTGCCAGCAGCGGCGTCCCAAGGTCTAGCGGGAGGAATGAGCAGTTCTTC
CASSGVPRSSGRNEQFF
>-|TRBJ2-7|TRBV28|-
TGTGCCAGCAGTTTCGAAAACAGGTTCCCCTACGAGCAGTACTTC
CASSFENRFPYEQYF
>-|TRBJ2-2|TRBV7-3|TRBD2
TGTGCCAGCAGCTTAGGGGGACTAGCAGGGTCCGGGGAGCTGTTTTTT
CASSLGGLAGSGELFF
>-|TRBJ2-1|TRBV5-1|-
TGCGCCAGCAGCTTGGGAGGCTCGTACAATGAGCAGTTCTTC
CASSLGGSYNEQFF
>once|TRBJ2-7|TRBV18|TRBD1
TGTGCCAGTTCGACCGGGACAGGGGAGAGGGCCGAGCAGTACTTC
CASSTGTGERAEQYF
>-|TRBJ2-1|TRBV4-3|-
TGCGCCAGCAGCCAAGCCAGGCCCACCTACAATGAGCAGTTCTTC
CASSQARPTYNEQFF
>-|TRBJ2-3|TRBV7-9|TRBD1
TGTGCCAGCAGCCCCCTAGGGACAGGGGGCACAGATACGCAGTATTTT
CASSPLGTGGTDTQYF
>-|TRBJ1-2|TRBV18|-
TGTGCCAGCTCACCACCGAGAACGGTGACAAACTATGGCTACACCTTC
CASSPPRTVTNYGYTF
>-|TRBJ1-5|TRBV21-1|-
TGTGCCATCCGGTCCGATGTAGGGGGCGCAGGGACCAACCAGCCCCAGCATTTT
CAIRSDVGGAGTNQPQHF
>-|TRBJ1-1|TRBV11-3|-
TGTGCCAGCAGCTCCACAGCGAACACTGAAGCTTTCTTT
CASSSTANTEAFF
>-|TRBJ2-3|TRBV13|TRBD2
TGTGCCAGCAGCTACAGACTAGCGGGAATCACAGATACGCAGTATTTT
CASSYRLAGITDTQYF
>-|TRBJ1-1|TRBV4-3|-
TGCGCCAGCAGCCAAGGCAGGAACACTGAAGCTTTCTTT
CASSQGRNTEAFF
>-|TRBJ1-3|TRBV6-1|-
TGTGCCAGCAGTGAACGATTGAGAGGCTCTGGAAACACCATATATTTT
CASSERLRGSGNTIYF
>-|TRBJ1-4|TRBV19|-
TGTGCCAGTAGCGGGACTGCGATGGGAGAAAAACTGTTTTTT
CASSGTAMGEKLFF
>-|TRBJ2-7|TRBV12-3/TRBV12-4|-
TGTGCCAGCAGCTATCCCGGGGTCAGGGAGCAGTACTTC
CASSYPGVREQYF
>-|TRBJ2-7|TRBV6-2/TRBV6-3|TRBD2
TGTGCCAGCAGTTACTTTGGACTAGCTGCCTACGAGCAGTACTTC
CASSYFGLAAYEQYF
>-|TRBJ1-4|TRBV15|TRBD1
TGTGCCACCGTAGACAGGGTTAATGAAAAACTGTTTTTT
CATVDRVNEKLFF
>-|TRBJ1-2|TRBV3-1/TRBV3-2|TRBD1
TGTGCCAGCAGCCAGGGGACAGGGGCCAACTATGGCTACACCTTC
CASSQGTGANYGYTF
>-|TRBJ1-2|TRBV19|-
TGTGCCAGTAGTATCCGGGGAGGTGACTATGGCTACACCTTC
CASSIRGGDYGYTF
>-|TRBJ1-2|TRBV28|TRBD1
TGTGCCAGCAGACGGACAGGGTACTATGGCTACACCTTC
CASRRTGYYGYTF
>-|TRBJ2-1|TRBV9|-
TGTGCCAGCAGCGTGGGAGACCTAGCGAACTACAATGAGCAGTTCTTC
CASSVGDLANYNEQFF
>-|TRBJ2-5|TRBV19|-
TGTGCCAGTAGTATAGAACCGGGGCAAGAGACCCAGTACTTC
CASSIEPGQETQYF
>-|TRBJ2-3|TRBV4-3|-
TGCGCCAGCAGCCAAGTTGGCTCTAGTGCAGATACGCAGTATTTT
CASSQVGSSADTQYF
>-|TRBJ2-1|TRBV11-2|TRBD2
TGTGCCAGCAGCTCCCGACTAGCGGGATACAATGAGCAGTTCTTC
CASSSRLAGYNEQFF
>-|TRBJ2-5|TRBV3-1/TRBV3-2|TRBD2
TGTGCCAGCAGCCAAGAAGGGTCTAGGGCTAGCGGGCGCCAAGAGACCCAGTACTTC
CASSQEGSRASGRQETQYF
>-|TRBJ2-2|TRBV3-1/TRBV3-2|TRBD2
TGTGCCAGCAGCCGGTCCGGGGGGGTAGCGGGAGTGGCGGAGCTGTTTTTT
CASSRSGGVAGVAELFF
>-|TRBJ2-5|TRBV4-2|TRBD2
TGTGCCAGCAGCCAAGATAGCGGGGGAAGAGAGACCCAGTACTTC
CASSQDSGGRETQYF
>-|TRBJ1-2|TRBV2|-
TGTGCCAGCAGTGAGGGGCGGGGTTTACATGGCTACACCTTC
CASSEGRGLHGYTF
>-|TRBJ1-2|TRBV18|TRBD1
TGTGCCAGCTCACCAGACAGGGAACTAGGCTACACCTTC
CASSPDRELGYTF
>-|TRBJ2-3|TRBV3-1/TRBV3-2|TRBD2
TGTGCCAGCAGCCATTCCCTAGCGGGGACAGATACGCAGTATTTT
CASSHSLAGTDTQYF
>-|TRBJ1-4|TRBV19|-
TGTGCCAGTAGTTCCTCCGGGACAACCAATGAAAAACTGTTTTTT
CASSSSGTTNEKLFF
>-|TRBJ2-1|TRBV4-3|TRBD1
TGCGCCAGCAGCCAAGATCTGACAGGGACATCGCGGCAGTTCTTC
CASSQDLTGTSRQFF
>-|TRBJ1-3|TRBV5-6|-
TGTGCCAGCAGCTTGGATGCGTTTGGAAACACCATATATTTT
CASSLDAFGNTIYF
>-|TRBJ1-1|TRBV7-9|-
TGTGCCAGCAGCTTAGCCGGGGTGGGGAACACTGAAGCTTTCTTT
CASSLAGVGNTEAFF
>-|TRBJ2-1|TRBV19|TRBD2
TGTGCCAGTAGTCCAAGGGGGGGAACTAGCGGGAGGGCGAGTAATGAGCAGTTCTTC
CASSPRGGTSGRASNEQFF
>-|TRBJ1-6|TRBV25-1|-
TGTGCCAGCAGTGAATATGGAGGCAGGACCAATTCACCCCTCCACTTT
CASSEYGGRTNSPLHF